Sequencing of this TCR beta chain was carried out in a study of blood T cell repertoires in COVID-19. Sequencing was performed with immunoSEQ multiplex PCR; in TCRdb, only in-frame clones are kept and a portion is missing. The profile shows approximately 150,000 clones, 80% to 90% of them singletons. Material for sequencing was peripheral blood. The TCR sequence derives from a woman aged 45-60 years with acute or convalescent COVID-19.

The DNA of the CDR3 is TGTGCCAGCTCACCGAAGACAGCTAGGGACTATGGCTACACCTTC. This translates into CASSPKTARDYGYTF. The rearrangement uses TRBV18 and TRBJ1-2, with D perhaps TRBD1 (5 bases). V gave up 3 bases and J gave up 3 bases, with 14 bases separating them. CDR1 KGHSH and CDR2 LQKENI come from the germline V gene. There are 15 residues in the CDR3.